The 3 T cell receptor beta chains listed next were all sequenced from one sample in a study of T cell repertoires in cytomegalovirus infection. These TCRs' antigens remain unknown. TCRdb reprocessed the reads with MiXCR, giving one entry per CDR3 protein. The sample lists around 310,000 distinct CDR3 sequences, approximately 32% seen once, with 20% in the top ten. The input for sequencing was cultured PBMCs, taken from culture after CMV antigen stimulation. These TCRs come from a human donor in good health (CMV status not recorded). Some clones in this sample may be carry-over from other donors' samples.

This clonotype was seen only a few times. The V call is TRBV6-5, the J call TRBJ2-2; TRBD1 is a possible D gene (6 bases). Trimming removed 3 bases at V and 4 bases at J, with 15 bases between. The germline gives CDR1 MNHEY, CDR2 SVGAGI. This CDR3 comprises 16 residues. The CDR3 loop is CASSYMGAQGTGELFF. Here the CDR3 DNA reads TGTGCCAGCAGTTATATGGGGGCGCAGGGCACCGGGGAGCTGTTTTTT.

This clonotype was observed at least ten times. The chain combines TRBV7-2 with TRBJ2-3; 7 nucleotides agree with TRBD2. From germline, CDR1 is SGHTA and CDR2 FQGNSA. Trimming at V came to 3 bases and at J to 7 bases, leaving 10 bases not matched to a gene. The CDR3 extends over 15 amino acids. The CDR3 DNA sequence: TGTGCCAGCAGCTTGGCTGGACTAGTTTTAAATACGCAGTATTTT. Its protein is CASSLAGLVLNTQYF.

The chain is built from TRBV3-1 and TRBJ2-7, with D maybe TRBD2 (6 bases). Per germline, CDR1 LGHDT and CDR2 YNNKEL (reference sequence). Trimming took off 0 bases at V and 0 bases at J, with 12 bases between the two ends. The CDR3 covers 16 residues. The CDR3 sequence is CASSQDRSGGSYEQYF. The CDR3 bases are TGTGCCAGCAGCCAAGATCGTAGCGGAGGCTCCTACGAGCAGTACTTC.